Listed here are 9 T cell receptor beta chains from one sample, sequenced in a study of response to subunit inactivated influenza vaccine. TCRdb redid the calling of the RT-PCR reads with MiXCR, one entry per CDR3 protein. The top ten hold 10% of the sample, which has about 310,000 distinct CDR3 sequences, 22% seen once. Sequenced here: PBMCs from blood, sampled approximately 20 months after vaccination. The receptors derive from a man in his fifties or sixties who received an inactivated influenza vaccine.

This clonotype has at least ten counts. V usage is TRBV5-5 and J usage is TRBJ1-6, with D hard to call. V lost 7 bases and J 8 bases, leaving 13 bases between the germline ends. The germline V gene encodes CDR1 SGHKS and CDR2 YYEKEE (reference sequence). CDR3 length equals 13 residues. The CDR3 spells CASGRQPDSPLHF. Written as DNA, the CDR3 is TGTGCCAGCGGGCGCCAGCCCGATTCACCCCTCCACTTT.

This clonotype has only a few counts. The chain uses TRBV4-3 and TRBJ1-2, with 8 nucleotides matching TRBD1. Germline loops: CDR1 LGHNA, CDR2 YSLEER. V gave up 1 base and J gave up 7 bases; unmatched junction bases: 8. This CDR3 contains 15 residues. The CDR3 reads CASSQVVTGDAGYTF. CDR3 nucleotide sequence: TGCGCCAGCAGCCAAGTTGTGACAGGGGATGCTGGCTACACCTTC.

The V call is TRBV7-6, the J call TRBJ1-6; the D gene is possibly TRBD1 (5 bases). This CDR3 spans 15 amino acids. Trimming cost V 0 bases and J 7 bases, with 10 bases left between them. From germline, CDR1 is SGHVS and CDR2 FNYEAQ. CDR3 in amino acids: CASSLASPGNSPLHF. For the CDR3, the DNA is TGTGCCAGCAGCTTAGCGAGCCCAGGGAATTCACCCCTCCACTTT.

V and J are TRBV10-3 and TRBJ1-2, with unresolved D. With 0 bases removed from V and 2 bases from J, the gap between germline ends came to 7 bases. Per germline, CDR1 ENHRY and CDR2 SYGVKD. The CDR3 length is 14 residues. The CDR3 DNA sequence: TGTGCCATCAGTGAGTCTGGGGAAAACTATGGCTACACCTTC. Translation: CAISESGENYGYTF.

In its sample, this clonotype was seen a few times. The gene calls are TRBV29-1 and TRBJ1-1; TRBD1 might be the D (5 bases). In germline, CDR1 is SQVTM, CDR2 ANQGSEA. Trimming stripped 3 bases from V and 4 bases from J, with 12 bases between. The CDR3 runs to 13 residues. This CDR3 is CSVDWGVGTEAFF. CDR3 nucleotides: TGCAGCGTTGATTGGGGGGTGGGCACTGAAGCTTTCTTT.

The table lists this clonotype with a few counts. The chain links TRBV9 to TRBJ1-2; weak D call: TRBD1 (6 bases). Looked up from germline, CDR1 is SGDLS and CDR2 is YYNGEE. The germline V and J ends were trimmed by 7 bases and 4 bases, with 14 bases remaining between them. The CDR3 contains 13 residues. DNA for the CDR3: TGTGCCAGCGCCCCGGGACAAACCTATGGCTACACCTTC. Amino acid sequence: CASAPGQTYGYTF.

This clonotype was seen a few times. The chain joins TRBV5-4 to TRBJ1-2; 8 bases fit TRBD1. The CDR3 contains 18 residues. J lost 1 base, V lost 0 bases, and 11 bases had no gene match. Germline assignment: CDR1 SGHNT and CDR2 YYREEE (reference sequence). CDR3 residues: CASSLAGGGLLNNYGYTF. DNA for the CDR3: TGTGCCAGCAGCTTGGCAGGGGGCGGCCTTCTTAATAACTATGGCTACACCTTC.

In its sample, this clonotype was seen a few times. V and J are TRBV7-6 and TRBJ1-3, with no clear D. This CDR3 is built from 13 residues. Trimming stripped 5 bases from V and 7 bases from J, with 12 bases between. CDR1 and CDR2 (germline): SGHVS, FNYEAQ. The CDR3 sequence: CASSPDQRNTIYF. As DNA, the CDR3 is TGTGCCAGCAGCCCGGACCAGAGGAACACCATATATTTT.

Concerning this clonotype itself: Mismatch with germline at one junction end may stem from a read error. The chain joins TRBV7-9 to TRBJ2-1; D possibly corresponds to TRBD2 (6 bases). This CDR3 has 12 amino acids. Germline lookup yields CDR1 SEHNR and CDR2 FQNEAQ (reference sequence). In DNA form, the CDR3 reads TGTGCCAGCAGCATGACTAGTGAGGAGCGGTTCTTC. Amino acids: CASSMTSEERFF.